One sample yielded the 26 T cell receptor beta chains listed below, sequenced in a study of T-cell memory formation after mild COVID-19. Each CDR3 protein gets one entry after TCRdb re-called the 5' RACE reads with MiXCR. The data hold 530,000 or so distinct CDR3 sequences, with around a sixth observed a single time. What was sequenced was PBMCs or a T cell subset sorted from them (not recorded which). Receptor source: an adult woman who had mild COVID-19 (a few samples of this study predate the infection). Cell type and time point are not known.

This clonotype was found a few times. This chain connects TRBV4-2 to TRBJ2-7, with 11 nucleotides matching TRBD2. The length of the CDR3 is 16 residues. The V and J ends lost 2 bases and 6 bases, in that order; junction bases with no gene match: 9. Per the germline V gene, CDR1 is LGHNA and CDR2 is YNFKEQ. The CDR3, as DNA: TGTGCCAGCAGCCAATTTGGGAGACTAGCGGGATCCGAGCAGTACTTC. As protein: CASSQFGRLAGSEQYF.

This clonotype has just a few counts. The chain couples TRBV4-2 to TRBJ2-5; 11 bases line up with TRBD2. V shed 0 bases, J shed 2 bases, and the junction held 14 bases outside the gene matches. The length of the CDR3 is 20 residues. Germline V gene data show CDR1 as LGHNA and CDR2 as YNFKEQ. In nucleotides, the CDR3 is TGTGCCAGCAGCCAAGAAATGACTGCACTAGCGGGGGCGGCTCAAGAGACCCAGTACTTC. Its protein is CASSQEMTALAGAAQETQYF.

The chain couples TRBV4-1 to TRBJ2-7, with TRBD2 as a possible D gene (5 bases). Germline CDR1 and CDR2: MGHRA and YSYEKL. The CDR3 totals 17 residues. V was pared by 5 bases and J by 0 bases, with 20 bases between. For the CDR3, the DNA is TGCGCCAGCAGCGACCTAGCTAGACGGAAAAACTCCTACGAGCAGTACTTC. Translating gives CASSDLARRKNSYEQYF.

V is TRBV6-2 or TRBV6-3 and J is TRBJ2-1; D uncertain. Trimming shortened V by 2 bases and J by 2 bases, and 1 base separated the two germline ends. The CDR3 has 12 amino acids. Germline V gene data show CDR1 as MNHEY and CDR2 as SVGEGT. CDR3 nucleotides: TGTGCCAGCAGTTACCCCTACAATGAGCAGTTCTTC. As protein: CASSYPYNEQFF.

The chain links TRBV5-1 to TRBJ2-1, with 9 bases that match TRBD1. Trimming took 5 bases from V and 8 from J; bases not matched to a gene: 11. This CDR3 contains 15 residues. Germline V gene data show CDR1 as SGHRS and CDR2 as YFSETQ. The CDR3 protein is CASRSLGTGLDEQFF. The CDR3 DNA sequence: TGCGCCAGCAGGTCCTTAGGGACAGGGCTGGATGAGCAGTTCTTC.

The J gene is TRBJ2-1, the V gene TRBV5-1, with 10 bases that match TRBD2. Germline V CDR1 and CDR2: SGHRS, YFSETQ. The CDR3 runs to 15 residues. V gave up 2 bases and J gave up 7 bases; unmatched junction bases: 6. The chain's CDR3 is CASSFRLAGENEQFF. In DNA form, the CDR3 reads TGCGCCAGCAGCTTTCGGCTAGCGGGGGAAAATGAGCAGTTCTTC.

The rearrangement links TRBV5-1 to TRBJ1-2, with 9 bases fitting TRBD1. The CDR3 sequence is 15 residues long. Germline loops: CDR1 SGHRS, CDR2 YFSETQ. V trimming: 4 bases; J trimming: 5 bases; junction bases outside the gene matches: 9. CDR3 nucleotide sequence: TGCGCCAGCAGCCCTGAAGGACAGGGGAGTTATGGCTACACCTTC. This sequence encodes CASSPEGQGSYGYTF.

This chain links TRBV15 with TRBJ2-7; possibly TRBD2 for D (6 bases). V lost 8 bases to trimming and J lost 1 base, with 18 bases between them. CDR3 length: 15 amino acids. Germline V gene sequence: CDR1 LNHNV, CDR2 YYDKDF (reference sequence). The CDR3: CATRRDGRSSYEQYF. The CDR3 DNA reads TGTGCCACCCGCCGGGACGGGAGAAGTTCCTACGAGCAGTACTTC.

The chain couples TRBV27 to TRBJ2-7; D is tentatively TRBD1 or TRBD2 (5 bases each). The germline gives CDR1 MNHEY, CDR2 SMNVEV (reference sequence). The ends were cut back, 5 bases at V and 2 bases at J, with 13 bases in the middle. The CDR3 length is 14 residues. The CDR3 here is CASSSNRGPYEQYF. DNA of the CDR3: TGTGCCAGCAGTAGCAATAGGGGACCCTACGAGCAGTACTTC.

This clonotype was seen many times. This chain joins TRBV5-1 and TRBJ2-1; D is tentatively TRBD1 or TRBD2 (5 bases each). Germline assignment: CDR1 SGHRS and CDR2 YFSETQ. Trimming took off 1 base at V and 4 bases at J, with 15 bases between the two ends. The CDR3 is made up of 16 amino acids. The CDR3 DNA reads TGCGCCAGCAGCTTGTCACCGGGGCGCTCTTACAATGAGCAGTTCTTC. Encoded protein: CASSLSPGRSYNEQFF.

This clonotype was recorded a few times. J is TRBJ2-7 and V is TRBV20-1; TRBD1 matches 9 bases. With 2 bases clipped from V and 2 bases from J, the junction kept 7 bases outside the gene matches. Germline V gene data show CDR1 as DFQATT and CDR2 as SNEGSKA (reference sequence). The CDR3 is 15 amino acids. Here the CDR3 reads CSARYPGTGTYEQYF. The CDR3 DNA is TGCAGTGCTAGATACCCCGGGACAGGGACCTACGAGCAGTACTTC.

The chain carries TRBV7-3 and TRBJ2-1; D call uncertain. Germline loops: CDR1 SGHTA, CDR2 FQGTGA. Trimming removed 5 bases from V and 2 bases from J, with 25 bases in between. The CDR3 spans 19 residues. CDR3: CASSILGPTRGPPYNEQFF. The CDR3 DNA follows: TGTGCCAGCAGCATCCTAGGTCCTACCCGAGGCCCCCCCTACAATGAGCAGTTCTTC.

This clonotype was detected only a few times. This sequence joins TRBV2 and TRBJ2-1, with D possibly called TRBD1 or TRBD2 (5 bases each). Trimming removed 0 bases at V and 7 bases at J, with 7 bases between. This CDR3 has 13 amino acids. The V gene's germline CDR1 is SNHLY and CDR2 FYNNEI. The CDR3 DNA is TGTGCCAGCAGTGAAGCGGGGGTTAATGAGCAGTTCTTC. Protein sequence: CASSEAGVNEQFF.

The genes are TRBV5-4 and TRBJ2-1, with 8 bases lining up with TRBD2. V dropped 4 bases and J dropped 8; count of bases not matched to a gene: 8. There are 14 residues in the CDR3. Germline V gives CDR1 SGHNT, CDR2 YYREEE (reference sequence). CDR3 nucleotide sequence: TGTGCCAGCAGCCCGCGGGGGGACGTGGATGAGCAGTTCTTC. Amino acid sequence: CASSPRGDVDEQFF.

This rearrangement joins TRBV20-1 to TRBJ1-2; D ambiguous. This CDR3 is 12 amino acids long. From germline, CDR1 is DFQATT and CDR2 SNEGSKA (reference sequence). The CDR3 loop reads CSAEVYNYGYTF. The CDR3 nucleotides read TGCAGCGCCGAAGTCTATAACTATGGCTACACCTTC.

This clonotype was observed at least ten times. The chain combines TRBV12-3 or TRBV12-4 with TRBJ2-3, with TRBD2 matching 7 bases. Germline trimming cut 8 bases from V and 2 bases from J; bases unmatched to any gene: 7. The CDR3 totals 14 residues. The CDR3 loop reads CASCSGRNTDTQYF. The CDR3, as DNA: TGTGCCAGCTGTAGCGGGCGAAACACAGATACGCAGTATTTT.

This clonotype has more than one count but fewer than ten. The chain couples TRBV5-1 to TRBJ2-6, with D hard to call. The CDR3 consists of 14 residues. Germline CDR1 reads SGHRS; CDR2 reads YFSETQ. V lost 3 bases, J lost 0 bases, and 4 bases lay in between. The CDR3 loop reads CASSYYSGANVLTF. DNA for the CDR3: TGCGCCAGCAGCTACTACTCTGGGGCCAACGTCCTGACTTTC.

This chain joins TRBV7-6 and TRBJ2-2; 8 bases are a match to TRBD2. Losses at the gene ends were 0 bases for V and 5 bases for J; bases not matched to a gene: 5. The germline CDR1 and CDR2 sequences are SGHVS and FNYEAQ. The CDR3 extends over 16 amino acids. CDR3: CASSLAGGGRTGELFF. In DNA form, the CDR3 reads TGTGCCAGCAGCTTAGCCGGGGGGGGACGAACCGGGGAGCTGTTTTTT.

The chain links TRBV20-1 to TRBJ1-1; possible D gene TRBD1, 5 bases. V lost 3 bases to trimming and J lost 10 bases, with 9 bases between them. Per germline, CDR1 DFQATT and CDR2 SNEGSKA (reference sequence). The CDR3 spans 10 residues. This CDR3 reads CSARTAGAFF. In DNA form, the CDR3 reads TGCAGTGCTAGGACAGCGGGAGCTTTCTTT.

This clonotype was recorded a few times. The V gene is TRBV3-1, the J gene TRBJ2-2; possible D gene TRBD1, 6 bases. The CDR3 runs to 17 residues. Germline V gene sequence: CDR1 LGHDT, CDR2 YNNKEL (reference sequence). Trimming pared 5 bases from V and 0 bases from J, leaving 16 bases between. The CDR3 reads CASSGRTATTNTGELFF. The CDR3, as DNA: TGTGCCAGCAGCGGCCGGACAGCCACTACGAACACCGGGGAGCTGTTTTTT.

This clonotype has a single count. The V and J genes are TRBV6-2 or TRBV6-3 and TRBJ2-7, with a weak D call TRBD2 (5 bases). Per the germline V gene, CDR1 is MNHEY and CDR2 is SVGEGT. The CDR3 extends over 15 amino acids. V dropped 5 bases and J dropped 5 bases, with 19 bases sitting between them. CDR3: CASSRRDSHTHEQYF. The CDR3, as DNA: TGTGCCAGCAGTCGCCGGGATAGTCATACCCACGAGCAGTACTTC.

This clonotype was counted between two and nine times. CDR3 coding DNA: TGTGCCAGTAGCCGACGAGGTAGGGGCTATGGCTACACCTTC. This gives the protein CASSRRGRGYGYTF. The rearrangement joins TRBV19 to TRBJ1-2, with D perhaps TRBD1 (5 bases). Trimming stripped 6 bases from V and 4 bases from J, with 15 bases between. Germline V CDR1 and CDR2: LNHDA, SQIVND (reference sequence). CDR3 length: 14 residues.

The CDR3 region is CASSKCRQGAYNEQFF. As DNA, the CDR3 is TGTGCCAGCAGCAAATGTCGACAGGGGGCTTACAATGAGCAGTTCTTC. The chain uses TRBV21-1 and TRBJ2-1; the table names TRBD1, a call not compared with the DNA. TRBV21-1 is a pseudogene segment. The length of the CDR3 is 16 residues.

This clonotype has a handful of counts. V usage is TRBV7-3 and J usage is TRBJ2-1, with 11 nucleotides matching TRBD2. Germline trimming cut 4 bases from V and 4 bases from J; bases unmatched to any gene: 3. This CDR3 has 15 residues. Germline V lookup: CDR1 SGHTA, CDR2 FQGTGA. CDR3 nucleotide sequence: TGTGCCAGCAGCTATAGCGGGAGGGCATACAATGAGCAGTTCTTC. It encodes CASSYSGRAYNEQFF.

This clonotype was seen only a few times. The chain joins TRBV10-3 to TRBJ1-4, with 7 bases matching TRBD1. V gave up 2 bases and J gave up 6 bases; unmatched junction bases: 3. This CDR3 spans 14 amino acids. Germline-derived CDR1 and CDR2 are ENHRY and SYGVKD. CDR3 protein: CAISEDRVYEKLFF. The CDR3, as DNA: TGTGCCATCAGTGAGGACAGGGTATATGAAAAACTGTTTTTT.

This clonotype was observed a few times. The chain carries TRBV9 and TRBJ2-7; 7 bases are shared with TRBD2. The CDR3 is made up of 15 amino acids. Unmatched junction bases numbered 7, after V lost 4 bases and J lost 0 bases. Germline-derived CDR1 and CDR2 are SGDLS and YYNGEE. The CDR3 here is CASSWGGDNSYEQYF. The CDR3 nucleotides read TGTGCCAGCAGCTGGGGAGGGGATAACTCCTACGAGCAGTACTTC.